These 21 T cell receptor beta chains came from one sample sequenced in a study of early stage breast cancer tumors. Method: immunoSEQ multiplex PCR; TCRdb's copy keeps in-frame clones and lacks some. The sample includes more than 55,000 clones, 75% to 90% of them seen just once. Sequencing was carried out using blood. The receptor set was obtained from a person aged 40 to 49 with breast cancer.

The CDR3 bases are TGTGCCAGCAGGCCCTCACAGATTTACCAAGAGACCCAGTACTTC. Translation: CASRPSQIYQETQYF. The gene calls are TRBV28 and TRBJ2-5; D ambiguous. CDR3 length: 15 amino acids. V was trimmed by 6 bases and J by 0 bases, leaving 14 bases between them. The germline V gene encodes CDR1 MDHEN and CDR2 SYDVKM.

This chain joins TRBV29-1 and TRBJ2-7; tentatively, D is TRBD1 or TRBD2 (5 bases each). This CDR3 spans 13 amino acids. V dropped 3 bases and J dropped 2 bases, with 11 bases sitting between them. CDR1 is SQVTM and CDR2 is ANQGSEA in the germline V gene. Written as DNA, the CDR3 is TGCAGCGTTGAGGGGGTGACAGCCTACGAGCAGTACTTC. Its translation is CSVEGVTAYEQYF.

This clone was counted only a few times. The rearrangement links TRBV4-1 to TRBJ1-1; D call uncertain. The CDR3 covers 14 residues. Trimming cost V 0 bases and J 4 bases, with 9 bases left between them. Germline V gene data show CDR1 as MGHRA and CDR2 as YSYEKL. CDR3 DNA sequence: TGCGCCAGCAGCCAAGAGGGTTTAGGCACTGAAGCTTTCTTT. Its translation is CASSQEGLGTEAFF.

This chain uses TRBV19 with TRBJ2-7; 7 nucleotides agree with TRBD2. Germline assignment: CDR1 LNHDA and CDR2 SQIVND (reference sequence). V was clipped by 8 bases and J by 2 bases; unmatched bases: 3. This CDR3 comprises 12 residues. CDR3 protein: CASGLGPYEQYF. The CDR3 nucleotides read TGTGCCAGTGGACTAGGACCCTACGAGCAGTACTTC.

The J gene is TRBJ2-5, the V gene TRBV6-1; 9 bases match TRBD1. The length of the CDR3 is 16 residues. The V and J ends lost 4 bases and 5 bases, in that order; junction bases with no gene match: 11. Germline CDR1 and CDR2: MNHNS and SASEGT. CDR3 nucleotide sequence: TGTGCCAGCAGTGGCCTCCCGGGACAGGGTGGGGAGACCCAGTACTTC. The encoded protein is CASSGLPGQGGETQYF.

V usage is TRBV7-9 and J usage is TRBJ2-4, with 8 positions matching TRBD1. The junction had 9 bases not matched to a gene; V was cut back by 3 bases and J by 8 bases. This CDR3 is 15 amino acids long. Germline V gene data show CDR1 as SEHNR and CDR2 as FQNEAQ (reference sequence). CDR3 nucleotide sequence: TGTGCCAGCAGCTTCATTACAGGGGGTTATGACATTCAGTACTTC. Translated, it gives CASSFITGGYDIQYF.

The chain recombines TRBV28 with TRBJ2-7, with D possibly being TRBD2 (6 bases). The CDR3 runs to 19 residues. V dropped 3 bases and J dropped 4 bases, with 28 bases sitting between them. Germline CDR1 MDHEN, CDR2 SYDVKM. The DNA of the CDR3 is TGTGCCAGCAGTTTTTCCCGGCGGAGGGACCGTCCACCAAGGTACGAGCAGTACTTC. Protein sequence: CASSFSRRRDRPPRYEQYF.

This chain connects TRBV4-1 to TRBJ2-1; the D gene could be TRBD1 or TRBD2 (5 bases each). The CDR3 loop spans 15 amino acids. Germline V gene data show CDR1 as MGHRA and CDR2 as YSYEKL. V lost 1 base and J 6 bases, leaving 13 bases between the germline ends. The CDR3 sequence: CASSQGRDGINEQFF. In DNA form, the CDR3 reads TGCGCCAGCAGCCAAGGCCGGGACGGCATCAATGAGCAGTTCTTC.

The J gene is TRBJ2-4, the V gene TRBV15; 9 bases agree with TRBD1. Germline V lookup: CDR1 LNHNV, CDR2 YYDKDF (reference sequence). V was pared by 5 bases and J by 7 bases, with 9 bases of the junction left unmatched. The CDR3 loop spans 15 amino acids. CDR3 DNA: TGTGCCACCAGCCCGAGCCTAACAGGGGGCAACATTCAGTACTTC. Amino acid sequence: CATSPSLTGGNIQYF.

V gene TRBV7-3 combines with J gene TRBJ1-1, with 7 nucleotides matching TRBD1. The CDR3 has 14 residues. Germline values: CDR1 SGHTA, CDR2 FQGTGA. Trimming removed 4 bases from V and 7 bases from J; junction bases left unmatched: 9. The CDR3 sequence: CASSSSTGINEAFF. The CDR3 DNA is TGTGCCAGCAGCTCATCGACAGGGATCAATGAAGCTTTCTTT. Supplemented by reference TRBV7-3 and TRBJ1-1, the full variable domain reads GAGVSQTPSNKVTEKGKYVELRCDPISGHTALYWYRQSLGQGPEFLIYFQGTGAADDSGLPNDRFFAVRPEGSVSTLKIQRTERGDSAVYLCASSSSTGINEAFFGQGTRLTVV.

In this sample, this clone turned up a few times. The V call is TRBV4-2, the J call TRBJ1-5; D gene unclear. The V gene lost 4 bases and the J gene lost 3 bases, with 10 bases spanning the gap. Germline V CDR1 and CDR2: LGHNA, YNFKEQ. CDR3 size: 14 residues. Written as DNA, the CDR3 is TGTGCCAGCAGCCCCATCGGGAACAATCAGCCCCAGCATTTT. This sequence encodes CASSPIGNNQPQHF.

The chain is built from TRBV7-9 and TRBJ1-4; D remains ambiguous. Germline V gene data show CDR1 as SEHNR and CDR2 as FQNEAQ (reference sequence). The CDR3 is 14 amino acids. The V gene lost 5 bases and the J gene lost 7 bases, with 14 bases spanning the gap. Here the CDR3 DNA reads TGTGCCAGCAGCGACCGAGGTGGAGGTGAAAAACTGTTTTTT. Translating it yields CASSDRGGGEKLFF.

The chain carries TRBV18 and TRBJ2-3; 10 nucleotides agree with TRBD2. Germline V gene data show CDR1 as KGHSH and CDR2 as LQKENI. The CDR3 sequence is 18 residues long. V gave up 4 bases and J gave up 5 bases; unmatched junction bases: 15. The CDR3 loop reads CASSLIQFSGRMKDTQYF. DNA for the CDR3: TGTGCCAGCTCACTGATACAGTTTAGCGGGAGGATGAAAGATACGCAGTATTTT.

The chain joins TRBV6-1 to TRBJ2-1; TRBD1 matches 8 bases. Losses at the gene ends were 9 bases for V and 9 bases for J; bases not matched to a gene: 10. This CDR3 contains 13 residues. Germline CDR1 reads MNHNS; CDR2 reads SASEGT. CDR3: CARGEAGGTEQFF. CDR3 DNA sequence: TGTGCCAGGGGCGAGGCAGGGGGCACTGAGCAGTTCTTC.

This clone has just a few counts. The chain is built from TRBV9 and TRBJ1-3, with TRBD1 as a possible D gene (6 bases). Trimming left V 0 bases short and J 0 bases short, with 10 bases between. This CDR3 is 16 amino acids long. Germline V gene lookup returns CDR1 SGDLS and CDR2 YYNGEE. The CDR3 bases are TGTGCCAGCAGCGTAGCGGTCAGGGGCTCTGGAAACACCATATATTTT. As protein: CASSVAVRGSGNTIYF.

This chain links TRBV6-1 with TRBJ2-7, with 7 positions matching TRBD1. This CDR3 has 13 residues. V shed 6 bases and J 3 bases; nucleotides not matched to a gene: 5. Germline-derived CDR1 and CDR2 are MNHNS and SASEGT. The CDR3 reads CASRAGGIYEQYF. Here the CDR3 DNA reads TGTGCCAGCAGAGCAGGGGGAATCTACGAGCAGTACTTC.

CDR3: CASSLWGGSSYNEQFF. As DNA, the CDR3 is TGTGCCAGCAGCTTATGGGGCGGGAGCTCCTACAATGAGCAGTTCTTC. The chain employs TRBV7-3 and TRBJ2-1; TRBD2 agrees at 7 bases. The V segment lost 2 bases and the J segment 0 bases; nucleotides outside the gene matches: 4. Germline V gene data show CDR1 as SGHTA and CDR2 as FQGTGA. CDR3 length: 16 amino acids.

This clone occurred a few times. This rearrangement joins TRBV29-1 to TRBJ2-3; D is perhaps TRBD2 (5 bases). V lost 7 bases, J lost 5 bases, and 13 bases lay in between. Germline V gene data show CDR1 as SQVTM and CDR2 as ANQGSEA. The CDR3 totals 12 residues. The CDR3 protein is CSAGEGGDTQYF. The CDR3 DNA sequence: TGCAGCGCCGGAGAGGGTGGAGATACGCAGTATTTT.

The V and J genes are TRBV11-2 and TRBJ1-4; 9 bases are shared with TRBD1. The trim removed 4 bases at V and 1 base at J, leaving 1 base unmatched. This CDR3 contains 15 residues. Germline V gene sequence: CDR1 SGHAT, CDR2 FQNNGV. Written as DNA, the CDR3 is TGTGCCAGCAGCTGGGACAGGGTAACTAATGAAAAACTGTTTTTT. It is translated as CASSWDRVTNEKLFF.

The gene calls are TRBV28 and TRBJ2-5; TRBD2 agrees at 11 bases. Germline trimming cut 6 bases from V and 1 base from J; bases unmatched to any gene: 4. This CDR3 spans 15 amino acids. Germline loops: CDR1 MDHEN, CDR2 SYDVKM. The CDR3 bases are TGTGCCAGCAGCCGAGGGACTAGCGGCCAAGAGACCCAGTACTTC. Its translation: CASSRGTSGQETQYF.

This sequence joins TRBV9 and TRBJ1-3, with TRBD1 as a possible D gene (5 bases). Germline V CDR1 and CDR2: SGDLS, YYNGEE. CDR3 length equals 16 residues. V lost 0 bases and J 0 bases, leaving 10 bases between the germline ends. This chain's CDR3 is CASSVETGLSGNTIYF. The CDR3 nucleotides are TGTGCCAGCAGCGTAGAGACGGGGCTCTCTGGAAACACCATATATTTT.